A single T cell receptor beta chain is shown here with its context. Antigen: not known. Primers: 60 Vbeta forward and 13 Jbeta reverse. Here immunoSEQ multiplex PCR was the method, and the copy in TCRdb shows in-frame clones only, minus some. In the table there are around 250,000 clones, around 81% of which are singletons. The V gene's germline CDR1 is MNHNY and CDR2 SVGAGI (reference sequence). V lost 6 bases and J 4 bases, leaving 15 bases between the germline ends. The CDR3 runs to 14 residues. This entry is derived from a study of cytomegalovirus exposure and HLA in healthy donors. The study's findings and limits: A further, later analysis showed that HLA-associated TCR beta chains (compared with equally common others) were more clonally expanded. Analyses of presence/absence relied on an assumption of roughly uniform sequencing depth across donors.

The sequencing sample was made of PBMCs. The chain employs TRBV6-6 and TRBJ1-1, with D perhaps TRBD1 (5 bases). The source of this sequence is a woman between 55 and 75 years old in good health and CMV-seropositive. Here the CDR3 reads CASRPQVMSTEAFF. DNA for the CDR3: TGTGCCAGCAGGCCACAGGTAATGAGCACTGAAGCTTTCTTT.